The 10 T cell receptor beta chains listed next were all sequenced from one sample in a study of blood T cell repertoires in COVID-19. Libraries were prepared by immunoSEQ multiplex PCR; TCRdb keeps only in-frame clonotypes and omits some of them. The sample has over 90,000 clones, about 85% seen once; the top ten hold 2%. The source material was peripheral blood. The receptor set was obtained from a man aged 50-59 years with active COVID-19.

The CDR3 protein is CASSLTVGTVTDTQYF. The CDR3 nucleotides read TGTGCCAGCAGCCTCACCGTAGGGACAGTAACAGATACGCAGTATTTT. The chain links TRBV9 to TRBJ2-3; 7 bases line up with TRBD1. Germline V gene sequence: CDR1 SGDLS, CDR2 YYNGEE. V trimming: 4 bases; J trimming: 3 bases; junction bases outside the gene matches: 11. The CDR3 length is 16 residues.

The V call is TRBV7-6, the J call TRBJ2-6; D possibly corresponds to TRBD2 (7 bases). Germline-derived CDR1 and CDR2 are SGHVS and FNYEAQ. The germline V and J ends were trimmed by 4 bases and 4 bases, with 17 bases remaining between them. The length of the CDR3 is 17 residues. CDR3 DNA: TGTGCCAGCAGCTACTCCGGGGGGCGTTCCGGGGCCAACGTCCTGACTTTC. This translates into CASSYSGGRSGANVLTF.

V and J are TRBV4-3 and TRBJ2-3, with TRBD2 matching 11 bases. Germline V gene data show CDR1 as LGHNA and CDR2 as YSLEER. This CDR3 has 18 amino acids. Germline trimming cut 0 bases from V and 9 bases from J; bases unmatched to any gene: 14. This CDR3 is CASSQDFGLAGFTGTQYF. CDR3 nucleotides: TGCGCCAGCAGCCAAGATTTCGGACTAGCGGGCTTCACCGGCACGCAGTATTTT.

This sequence joins TRBV7-2 and TRBJ2-6, with 12 bases that match TRBD2. The CDR3 totals 18 residues. The V and J ends lost 5 bases and 0 bases, in that order; junction bases with no gene match: 5. The germline gives CDR1 SGHTA, CDR2 FQGNSA. Here the CDR3 DNA reads TGTGCCAGCAGCCATCCTAGCGGGGGGGCCTCTGGGGCCAACGTCCTGACTTTC. It yields the protein CASSHPSGGASGANVLTF.

The rearrangement links TRBV21-1 to TRBJ2-5; TRBD1 is the table's D call and was not checked against the DNA. TRBV21-1 is a recognized pseudogene. The CDR3 runs to 15 residues. The CDR3 region is CASPYFETGRETQYF. CDR3 coding DNA: TGTGCCAGCCCTTACTTCGAGACAGGGCGGGAGACCCAGTACTTC.

J is TRBJ1-2 and V is TRBV5-4, with 10 bases lining up with TRBD1. The CDR3 runs 15 residues. Per the germline V gene, CDR1 is SGHNT and CDR2 is YYREEE (reference sequence). Germline trimming cut 4 bases from V and 4 bases from J; bases unmatched to any gene: 7. The CDR3 sequence is CASSPSTGGFYGYTF. CDR3 sequence (DNA): TGTGCCAGCAGCCCCTCGACAGGGGGCTTCTATGGCTACACCTTC.

The chain employs TRBV5-1 and TRBJ2-5; TRBD2 agrees at 8 bases. This CDR3 is 17 amino acids long. V lost 1 base to trimming and J lost 2 bases; unmatched junction nucleotides: 10. Germline CDR1 reads SGHRS; CDR2 reads YFSETQ. The CDR3 DNA follows: TGCGCCAGCAGCTTGACGGGGGGGGCCCCCAAACAAGAGACCCAGTACTTC. Its protein is CASSLTGGAPKQETQYF.

The chain uses TRBV19 and TRBJ1-4; a possible D gene is TRBD1 (5 bases). CDR1 is LNHDA and CDR2 is SQIVND in the germline V gene (reference sequence). Trimming left V 8 bases short and J 7 bases short, with 17 bases between. The CDR3 loop spans 14 amino acids. This CDR3 is CASSFRDLGEKLFF. CDR3 sequence (DNA): TGTGCCAGTTCCTTCAGGGATTTAGGTGAAAAACTGTTTTTT.

This clone was picked up one time. The chain uses TRBV11-2 and TRBJ1-4; TRBD1 agrees at 9 bases. The CDR3 has 14 residues. Per germline, CDR1 SGHAT and CDR2 FQNNGV. V was pared by 4 bases and J by 8 bases, with 5 bases of the junction left unmatched. Here the CDR3 reads CASSSQGAGEKLFF. The CDR3 DNA follows: TGTGCCAGCAGCTCACAGGGGGCTGGAGAAAAACTGTTTTTT.

The V and J genes are TRBV3-1 (or the pseudogene TRBV3-2) and TRBJ2-5, with 11 positions matching TRBD2. Germline trimming cut 2 bases from V and 1 base from J; bases unmatched to any gene: 6. Germline CDR1 LGHDT, CDR2 YNNKEL (reference sequence). The CDR3 is 17 amino acids. The CDR3 is CASSQRGTSGPQETQYF. The CDR3 DNA reads as TGTGCCAGCAGCCAAAGAGGGACTAGCGGACCCCAAGAGACCCAGTACTTC.